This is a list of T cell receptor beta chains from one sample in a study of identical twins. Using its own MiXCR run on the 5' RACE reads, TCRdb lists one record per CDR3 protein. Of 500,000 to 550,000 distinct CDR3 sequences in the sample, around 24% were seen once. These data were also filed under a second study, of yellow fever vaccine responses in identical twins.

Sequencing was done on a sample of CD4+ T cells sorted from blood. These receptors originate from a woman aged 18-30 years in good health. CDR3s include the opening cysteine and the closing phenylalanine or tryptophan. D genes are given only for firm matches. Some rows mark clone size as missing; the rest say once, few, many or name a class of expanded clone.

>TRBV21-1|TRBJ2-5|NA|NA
TGTGCCAGCAGCGAGAAGGAAGTGGAGACCCAGTACTTC
CASSEKEVETQYF
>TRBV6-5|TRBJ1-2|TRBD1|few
TGTGCCAGCAGTTCGGGGACAGGGACCGGCTACACCTTC
CASSSGTGTGYTF
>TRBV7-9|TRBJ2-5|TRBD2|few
TGTGCCAGCAGCCAGGCTAGCGGCGGCCAAGAGACCCAGTACTTC
CASSQASGGQETQYF
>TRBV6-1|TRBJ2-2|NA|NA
TGTGCCAGCAGTGAATCGAGGGTCGCCGGGGAGCTGTTTTTT
CASSESRVAGELFF
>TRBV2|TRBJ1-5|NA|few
TGTGCCAGCAGTGAAGCCGGAGTGCCCCAGCATTTT
CASSEAGVPQHF
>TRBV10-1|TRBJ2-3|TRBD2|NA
TGCGCCAGCAGTGGGGGAATGGAGCGGGAGAGGTCAAATCGAAGCGATACGCAGTATTTT
CASSGGMERERSNRSDTQYF
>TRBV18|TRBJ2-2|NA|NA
TGTGCCAGCTCACCAGTGACAGCATTAACCGGGGAGCTGTTTTTT
CASSPVTALTGELFF
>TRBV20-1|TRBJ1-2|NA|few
TGCAGTGCTACCCAGTGGGACTATGGCTACACCTTC
CSATQWDYGYTF
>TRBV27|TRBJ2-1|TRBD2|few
TGTGCCAGCAGTTTACGAAGCGGGAGGGTTTACAATGAGCAGTTCTTC
CASSLRSGRVYNEQFF
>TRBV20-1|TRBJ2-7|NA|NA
TGCAGTGCTAGATGGCAGGCCCCTGTCGAGCAGTACTTC
CSARWQAPVEQYF
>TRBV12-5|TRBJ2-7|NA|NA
TGTGCTAGTGGTTTGGTAGCCCGACAGCGTGCCTACGAGCAGTACTTC
CASGLVARQRAYEQYF
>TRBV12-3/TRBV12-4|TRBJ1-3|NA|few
TGTGCCAGCACCCGGGACGGCTCTGGAAACACCATATATTTT
CASTRDGSGNTIYF
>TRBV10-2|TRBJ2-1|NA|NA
TGCGCCAGCAGTAAACTATCTGGGGGGAATGAGCAGTTCTTC
CASSKLSGGNEQFF
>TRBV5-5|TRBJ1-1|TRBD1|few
TGTGCCAGCAGCGCCCTTCGGACAGGGGCCGCGGCGGGCACTGAAGCTTTCTTT
CASSALRTGAAAGTEAFF
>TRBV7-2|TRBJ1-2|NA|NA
TGTGCCAGCAGCTTAGGGGCACCATATGGCTACACCTTC
CASSLGAPYGYTF
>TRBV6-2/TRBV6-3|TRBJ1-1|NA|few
TGTGCCAGCAGGGTGGGGCGATTGCAGCATCTTATGAACACTGAAGCTTTCTTT
CASRVGRLQHLMNTEAFF
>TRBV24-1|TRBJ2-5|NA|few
TGTGCCACCAGTGGCCTCCAAGAGACCCAGTACTTC
CATSGLQETQYF